A selection of T cell receptor beta chains follows, all from one sample in a study of control samples from healthy donors and cancer patients. Sequencing was performed with immunoSEQ multiplex PCR; in TCRdb, only in-frame clones are kept and a portion is missing. Of fewer than 300,000 clones listed, approximately 80% are singletons. The specimen was PBMCs. Receptor source: an older woman with lung cancer. Each CDR3 is given with its conserved first and last residue. A D gene is named only where the DNA matches it firmly. Clone size is stated in some rows and not others, as once, few, many or a class when expanded.

d_call,v_call,clone_size,j_call,cdr3_nt,cdr3_aa
.,TRBV3-1/TRBV3-2,.,TRBJ2-3,TGTGCCAGCGAGGGGGTTCTCGGTGCAGATACGCAGTATTTT,CASEGVLGADTQYF
TRBD1,TRBV3-1/TRBV3-2,few,TRBJ2-7,TGTGCCAGCAGCACTCGGACAGGGGCGTACGAGCAGTACTTC,CASSTRTGAYEQYF
.,TRBV11-2,.,TRBJ2-5,TGTGCCAGCAGCTTAATTAGGGGCCAAGAGACCCAGTACTTC,CASSLIRGQETQYF
TRBD1,TRBV28,.,TRBJ2-1,TGTGCCAGTCGACAGGGGGCGGGCTACAATGAGCAGTTCTTC,CASRQGAGYNEQFF
.,TRBV5-4,.,TRBJ1-2,TGTGCCAGCAGCTTTGCAAGAAACTATGGCTACACCTTC,CASSFARNYGYTF
TRBD2,TRBV28,.,TRBJ2-5,TGTGCCAGTAGGGGAGGGAGGGGAGAGACCCAGTACTTC,CASRGGRGETQYF
TRBD1,TRBV9,.,TRBJ1-5,TGTGCCAGCAATGACAGGGAGGGGAGGAATCAGCCCCAGCATTTT,CASNDREGRNQPQHF
TRBD2,TRBV18,.,TRBJ2-1,TGTGCCAGCTCACCGGGACTAGCGGGAGTGAATGAGCAGTTCTTC,CASSPGLAGVNEQFF
.,TRBV28,.,TRBJ1-2,TGTGCCAGCAGTCTTTGGACAGTCGGGAACTATGGCTACACCTTC,CASSLWTVGNYGYTF
.,TRBV27,.,TRBJ1-1,TGTGCCAGCAGTTTACTTTGGGGGGCAAGGACTGAAGCTTTCTTT,CASSLLWGARTEAFF
TRBD1,TRBV6-1,.,TRBJ1-2,TGTGCCAGCAGTGAAGTTTCCCTTTGGACAGGGGTAGGCTACACCTTC,CASSEVSLWTGVGYTF
.,TRBV5-1,.,TRBJ2-7,TGCGCCAGCAGCTTGACGGGGCCGGTTGTGGAGCAGTACTTC,CASSLTGPVVEQYF
.,TRBV5-1,.,TRBJ1-2,TGCGCCAGCAGCTTGGGCGGTCAGGCCCCTGAAGGCTACACCTTC,CASSLGGQAPEGYTF
.,TRBV3-1/TRBV3-2,.,TRBJ1-1,TGTGCCAGCAGCGGGGGCGCCAGAACAGGTGAAGCTTTCTTT,CASSGGARTGEAFF
TRBD1,TRBV2,few,TRBJ1-1,TGTGCCAGCAGTCCACAGGGGATTAAAAACACTGAAGCTTTCTTT,CASSPQGIKNTEAFF
TRBD1,TRBV3-1/TRBV3-2,.,TRBJ1-4,TGTGCCAGCAGCCAGTCTCAGGGGGACGGGGAAAAACTGTTTTTT,CASSQSQGDGEKLFF
.,TRBV2,few,TRBJ2-2,TGTGCCAGCAGTGATTGGGAGGCAACCGGGGAGCTGTTTTTT,CASSDWEATGELFF
.,TRBV13,.,TRBJ2-6,TGTGCCAGCAGCTTAAGCTCTGGGGCCAACGTCCTGACTTTC,CASSLSSGANVLTF
.,TRBV6-4,.,TRBJ1-4,TGTGCCAGCAGAGGCCTCCCTCGGGGAACTAATGAAAAACTGTTTTTT,CASRGLPRGTNEKLFF
TRBD2,TRBV7-2,.,TRBJ2-5,TGTGCCAGCAGCCTACGACTAGCGGGGGGCACAGAGACCCAGTACTTC,CASSLRLAGGTETQYF
TRBD1,TRBV10-3,once,TRBJ1-2,TGTGCCATCAGGGGGACAGTAACTACCTATGGCTACACCTTC,CAIRGTVTTYGYTF
.,TRBV3-1/TRBV3-2,.,TRBJ1-5,TGTGCCAGCAGCCAGGTCCCCGTGGAGCCGCCCCAGCATTTT,CASSQVPVEPPQHF
TRBD1,TRBV15,.,TRBJ2-1,TGTGCCACCAGCAGATCGGGACAGGGGGCGTATGAGCAGTTCTTC,CATSRSGQGAYEQFF
.,TRBV6-1,.,TRBJ2-6,TGTGCCAGCAGTGAACGATTTGGGGTGGGGGCCAACGTCCTGACTTTC,CASSERFGVGANVLTF
TRBD1,TRBV6-5,.,TRBJ1-1,TGTGCCAGCAGCCGGGACAGACTGAACACTGAAGCTTTCTTT,CASSRDRLNTEAFF
.,TRBV5-1,.,TRBJ2-1,TGCGCCAGCAGCTTACCAGGCAATGAGCAGTTCTTC,CASSLPGNEQFF
TRBD1,TRBV27,.,TRBJ1-5,TGTGCCAGTTCGGACAGGGAGGGTCAGCCCCAGCATTTT,CASSDREGQPQHF
.,TRBV27,.,TRBJ2-7,TGTGCCAGCAGTTTTAACATCTACGAGCAGTACTTC,CASSFNIYEQYF
TRBD2,TRBV5-8,.,TRBJ2-3,TGTGCCAGCAGCTTGGGGGCTAGCGGGGTCACAGATACGCAGTATTTT,CASSLGASGVTDTQYF
TRBD1,TRBV5-1,.,TRBJ1-4,TGCGCCAGCAGCTTGATAGCTCAGGGGGTTAATGAAAAACTGTTTTTT,CASSLIAQGVNEKLFF
.,TRBV11-1,.,TRBJ1-1,TGTGCCAGCAGCTTAGTTATGCAGGGCATGAACACTGAAGCTTTCTTT,CASSLVMQGMNTEAFF
.,TRBV27,.,TRBJ1-1,TGTGCCAGCAGTTTAAAGGCGGGCAGGGAGTCCTTCTTT,CASSLKAGRESFF
TRBD1,TRBV4-1,.,TRBJ2-7,TGCGCCAGCAGCCTTTACGGGGGGACAGGGGGCCACGAGCAGTACTTC,CASSLYGGTGGHEQYF
TRBD2,TRBV5-4,.,TRBJ2-1,TGTGCCAGCGGGCTAGCGGGAGGGCCCCTATACAATGAGCAGTTCTTC,CASGLAGGPLYNEQFF
.,TRBV2,.,TRBJ1-2,TGTGCCAGCAGCGATCGGGAGGGCTACACCTTC,CASSDREGYTF
.,TRBV5-8,.,TRBJ2-7,TGTGCCAGCAGCTTGGACCGGAACTCCTACGAGCAGTACTTC,CASSLDRNSYEQYF
.,TRBV7-2,.,TRBJ2-7,TGTGCCAGCAGCCGGACCGGGACGCCTGAGTTCGAGCAGTACTTC,CASSRTGTPEFEQYF
.,TRBV19,.,TRBJ1-5,TGTGCCAGTAGTCTCGAATTCCTCTCTTATAGCAATCAGCCCCAGCATTTT,CASSLEFLSYSNQPQHF
.,TRBV6-2/TRBV6-3,few,TRBJ1-5,TGTGCCAGCAGTTACAACCCTGCCCAGCCCCAGCATTTT,CASSYNPAQPQHF
.,TRBV19,.,TRBJ2-1,TGTGCCAGTAGTATCGGCCAGAACAATGAGCAGTTCTTC,CASSIGQNNEQFF
.,TRBV9,.,TRBJ2-2,TGTGCCAGCAGCGTAGTACCTACCGGGGAGCTGTTTTTT,CASSVVPTGELFF
.,TRBV11-2,once,TRBJ2-5,TGTGCCAGCAGCTTGGGCCAAGAGACCCAGTACTTC,CASSLGQETQYF
.,TRBV2,.,TRBJ2-1,TGTGCCAGCACCCAGGTCGGTCCAGGGGCATACAATGAGCAGTTCTTC,CASTQVGPGAYNEQFF
.,TRBV3-1/TRBV3-2,.,TRBJ2-7,TGTGCCAGCAGCCAAATAGCAATAGGCCCTTACGAGCAGTACTTC,CASSQIAIGPYEQYF
TRBD1,TRBV19,.,TRBJ2-1,TGTGCCAGTAGTATCGGGGGACAGGGGTTGAGCAATGAGCAGTTCTTC,CASSIGGQGLSNEQFF
TRBD2,TRBV2,.,TRBJ2-1,TGTGCCAGCAGAGGGTCTAGCGGGTCCAATGAGCAGTTCTTC,CASRGSSGSNEQFF
.,TRBV3-1/TRBV3-2,.,TRBJ1-5,TGTGCCAGCAGCCCGACAAGTGCAGGGAGCAATCAGCCCCAGCATTTT,CASSPTSAGSNQPQHF
.,TRBV5-1,once,TRBJ1-2,TGCGCCAGCAGCTTGGAGGGGGTAGGTGGCTACACCTTC,CASSLEGVGGYTF
.,TRBV19,.,TRBJ2-1,TGTGCCAGTAGTATCCGGGACCTAGTGGGTTCATGGTACAATGAGCAGTTCTTC,CASSIRDLVGSWYNEQFF
.,TRBV5-4,.,TRBJ2-2,TGTGCCAGCAGCTTAGGATCCACCGGGGAGCTGTTTTTT,CASSLGSTGELFF
TRBD1,TRBV7-9,.,TRBJ2-7,TGTGCCAGCAGCTCGGACAGGGAAAGCTACGAGCAGTACTTC,CASSSDRESYEQYF
.,TRBV7-9,.,TRBJ1-4,TGTGCCAGCAGCCCGTTGGCTGCAACTAATGAAAAACTGTTTTTT,CASSPLAATNEKLFF